The clone carrying this T cell receptor beta chain was counted many times. Its matching antigen is unknown. TCRdb re-derived calls from the reads in MiXCR, one entry per CDR3 protein. This table holds 450,000 to 550,000 distinct CDR3 sequences, under 55% found once. This entry is derived from a study of T cell repertoires in cytomegalovirus infection. As for the study in general: Both CMV infection and a matching HLA type were indicated by public TCR beta signatures. Study outcomes and limitations: The ex vivo response was dominated by HLA-C-restricted CMV-specific TCR beta clonotypes. Cumulative frequency of public TCR beta families picked out carriers of CMV plus the relevant HLA.

CDR1 and CDR2 (germline): LNHDA, SQIVND (reference sequence). The CDR3 spans 16 residues. Trimming shortened V by 4 bases and J by 3 bases, and 16 bases separated the two germline ends. This sequence was found in a human donor in good health (CMV status not recorded). Some clones in this sample may be carry-over from other donors' samples. The sample consisted of cultured PBMCs, taken from culture after CMV antigen stimulation. V and J are TRBV19 and TRBJ2-1; D perhaps matches TRBD2 (6 bases). In DNA form, the CDR3 reads TGTGCCAGTAGTAAGGTAGGGAGGACTAACTACAATGAGCAGTTCTTC. Its protein is CASSKVGRTNYNEQFF.